A single sample gave rise to the 9 T cell receptor beta chains below, sequenced in a study of blood T cell repertoires in COVID-19. Here immunoSEQ multiplex PCR was the method, and the copy in TCRdb shows in-frame clones only, minus some. Of under 200,000 clones detected, roughly 80% appear once; the ten largest clones hold approximately 6.9%. The sample comprised peripheral blood. Receptor source: a man between 60 and 75 years old with acute or convalescent COVID-19.

This chain joins TRBV5-1 and TRBJ2-1, with a possible D match to TRBD2 (6 bases). The CDR3 consists of 15 residues. Trimming pared 0 bases from V and 1 base from J, leaving 8 bases between. Germline values: CDR1 SGHRS, CDR2 YFSETQ. The CDR3 nucleotides read TGCGCCAGCAGCTTGGATGCGGGGTCCTACAATGAGCAGTTCTTC. Protein product: CASSLDAGSYNEQFF.

The chain has TRBV19 and TRBJ2-3, with 10 bases that match TRBD2. This CDR3 has 17 residues. V was clipped by 5 bases and J by 0 bases; unmatched bases: 8. Germline CDR1 LNHDA, CDR2 SQIVND (reference sequence). CDR3 protein: CASSSASGRLSTDTQYF. DNA for the CDR3: TGTGCCAGTAGTTCGGCTAGCGGGAGATTAAGCACAGATACGCAGTATTTT.

This rearrangement joins TRBV9 to TRBJ2-5; TRBD2 matches at 7 bases. CDR1 SGDLS and CDR2 YYNGEE come from the germline V gene. The CDR3 contains 15 residues. The J segment lost 5 bases and the V segment lost 4 bases, leaving 11 bases of the junction unmatched. CDR3 in amino acids: CASSPSGGGGETQYF. The CDR3 DNA follows: TGTGCCAGCAGCCCGTCAGGCGGGGGTGGGGAGACCCAGTACTTC.

This clone was seen just once. This chain joins TRBV20-1 and TRBJ1-1; a possible D gene is TRBD1 (5 bases). V was trimmed by 3 bases and J by 7 bases, leaving 12 bases between them. CDR1 and CDR2 from the germline V gene are DFQATT and SNEGSKA (reference sequence). The CDR3 is 12 residues long. The DNA for the CDR3 is TGCAGTGCTAGTCGACAGCAACTTGAAGCTTTCTTT. Translating gives CSASRQQLEAFF.

This chain joins TRBV30 and TRBJ1-2; a possible D gene is TRBD1 (6 bases). Between the trimmed V and J ends, which lost 3 bases and 0 bases, there was a span of 20 bases. CDR1 GTSNPN and CDR2 SVGIG come from the germline V gene (reference sequence). This CDR3 comprises 17 residues. CDR3 sequence (DNA): TGTGCCTGGAGCGGCCGGGACACGGGGTTTACTAACTATGGCTACACCTTC. Its protein is CAWSGRDTGFTNYGYTF.

The gene calls are TRBV10-2 and TRBJ1-2; D call uncertain. With 6 bases removed from V and 6 bases from J, the gap between germline ends came to 14 bases. Germline V gene sequence: CDR1 WSHSY, CDR2 SAAADI. The CDR3 is 13 amino acids. The CDR3 nucleotides read TGCGCCAGCAGAGAGCATCCGCGGAATGGCTACACCTTC. This translates into CASREHPRNGYTF.

CDR3 nucleotide sequence: TGTGCCAGTAGTATAGATAGCGGGGGAAATACGCAGTATTTT. This translates into CASSIDSGGNTQYF. The chain employs TRBV19 and TRBJ2-3; 9 nucleotides agree with TRBD2. With V trimmed by 0 bases and J by 7 bases, 2 bases remained unmatched. There are 14 residues in the CDR3. Germline V gene data show CDR1 as LNHDA and CDR2 as SQIVND (reference sequence).

This chain uses TRBV7-2 with TRBJ2-1; 11 bases map to TRBD2. V gave up 0 bases and J gave up 9 bases; unmatched junction bases: 4. The CDR3 runs 15 residues. The V gene's germline CDR1 is SGHTA and CDR2 FQGNSA. In DNA form, the CDR3 reads TGTGCCAGCAGCTTAGCTAGCGGGAGGGCCTCTGAGCAGTTCTTC. Translating gives CASSLASGRASEQFF.

The J gene is TRBJ1-1, the V gene TRBV6-4, with 9 bases that match TRBD1. The CDR3 length is 13 residues. V lost 7 bases to trimming and J lost 5 bases; unmatched junction nucleotides: 5. Germline loops: CDR1 MRHNA, CDR2 SNTAGT. The CDR3 DNA sequence: TGTGCCAGCACCGACAGGGGGAGGACTGAAGCTTTCTTT. This codes for CASTDRGRTEAFF.